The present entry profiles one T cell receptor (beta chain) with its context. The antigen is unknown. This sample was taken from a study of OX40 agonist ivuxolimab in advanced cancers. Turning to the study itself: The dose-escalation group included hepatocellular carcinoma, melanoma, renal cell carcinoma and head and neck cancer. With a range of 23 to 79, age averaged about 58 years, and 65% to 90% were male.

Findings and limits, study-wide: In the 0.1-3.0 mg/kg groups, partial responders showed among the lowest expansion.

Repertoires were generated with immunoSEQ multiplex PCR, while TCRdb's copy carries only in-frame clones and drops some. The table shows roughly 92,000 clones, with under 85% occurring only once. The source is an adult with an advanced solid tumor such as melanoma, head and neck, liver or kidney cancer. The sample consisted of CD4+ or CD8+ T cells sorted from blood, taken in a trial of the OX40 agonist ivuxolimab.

The CDR3 region is CSAPGQGADYGYTF. CDR3 bases: TGCAGCGCTCCGGGACAGGGGGCCGACTATGGCTACACCTTC. The chain combines TRBV29-1 with TRBJ1-2, with 12 bases fitting TRBD1. CDR1 is SQVTM and CDR2 is ANQGSEA in the germline V gene. Trimming removed 7 bases from V and 3 bases from J; junction bases left unmatched: 6. The CDR3 runs 14 residues. The full variable domain, in which reference TRBV29-1 and TRBJ1-2 provide the parts outside the CDR3, is SAVISQKPSRDICQRGTSLTIQCQVDSQVTMMFWYRQQPGQSLTLIATANQGSEATYESGFVIDKFPISRPNLTFSTLTVSNMSPEDSSIYLCSAPGQGADYGYTFGSGTRLTVV.